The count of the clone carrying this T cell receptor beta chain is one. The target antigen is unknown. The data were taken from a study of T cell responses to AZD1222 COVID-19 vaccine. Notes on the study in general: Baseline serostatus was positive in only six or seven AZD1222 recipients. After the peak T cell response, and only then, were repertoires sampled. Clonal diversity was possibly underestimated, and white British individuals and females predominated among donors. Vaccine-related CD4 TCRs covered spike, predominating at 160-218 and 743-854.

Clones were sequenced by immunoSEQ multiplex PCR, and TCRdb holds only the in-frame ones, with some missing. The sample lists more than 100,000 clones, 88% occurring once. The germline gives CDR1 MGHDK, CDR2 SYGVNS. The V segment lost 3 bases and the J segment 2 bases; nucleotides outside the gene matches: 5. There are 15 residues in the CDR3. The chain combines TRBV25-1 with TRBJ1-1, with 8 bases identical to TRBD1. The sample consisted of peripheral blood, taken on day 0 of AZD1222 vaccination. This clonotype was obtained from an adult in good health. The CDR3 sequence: CASSETGAGNTEAFF. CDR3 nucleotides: TGTGCCAGCAGTGAGACAGGGGCGGGAAACACTGAAGCTTTCTTT.